The table lists the clone carrying this TCR beta chain with a few counts. Its antigen is unknown. This sample was taken from a study of blood T cells in healthy people across ages. Study-wide findings and caveats: The recorded TCR beta diversity per million T cells decreased in a roughly linear manner with age. The authors considered diversity estimates from one million T cells to be underestimates. Comparison with aged donors showed that long-lived donors had more naive CD4+ cells and higher diversity.

The V segment lost 7 bases and the J segment 2 bases; nucleotides outside the gene matches: 11. Germline CDR1 is MGHDK and CDR2 is SYGVNS. The CDR3 consists of 15 residues. Through a sample-barcoded 5' primer and a J-beta primer mix, a second PCR was run for roughly 6 to 11 cycles. A minimum of 2.5 million CDR3-containing paired-end reads was obtained for each sample. TCRdb fed the 5' RACE reads into MiXCR, producing one record per CDR3 protein. The table shows roughly 1.5 million distinct CDR3 sequences, with approximately 43% occurring only once. Sequenced input: blood. The V call is TRBV25-1, the J call TRBJ2-7; 7 bases agree with TRBD2. The sequence came from a woman aged 18-35 years in good health. CDR3 region: CASIEVRGGTYEQYF. CDR3 coding DNA: TGTGCCAGCATTGAGGTGCGGGGAGGGACCTACGAGCAGTACTTC.